The source of this T cell receptor (beta chain) is a study of blood T cell repertoires in COVID-19. Looking at the study overall: The United States, Italy and Spain supplied acute and convalescent COVID-19 samples. PBMCs, B-cell-depleted T cells, or T cells were the source of the cDNA or gDNA that made up the material.

CDR1 is MGHRA and CDR2 is YSYEKL in the germline V gene. Trimming took off 4 bases at V and 1 base at J, with 19 bases between the two ends. The length of the CDR3 is 18 residues. Authors' processing steps: From reference gene primer amplification, estimates of nucleated cell counts were derived. Assay: immunoSEQ multiplex PCR; the TCRdb copy retains only in-frame clones and omits some. V and J calls and clone size come straight from that table; D and trimming were deduced from the DNA. The repertoire holds around 160,000 clones, with approximately 81% as singletons. The specimen sequenced was peripheral blood. This clonotype was sampled from a human donor in a cohort sampled during active COVID-19. The chain combines TRBV4-1 with TRBJ1-4; weak D call: TRBD1 (5 bases). The CDR3, as DNA: TGCGCCAGCAGCCCAAGAGCCAGGGTGTCTGGAACTAATGAAAAACTGTTTTTT. Translation: CASSPRARVSGTNEKLFF.